These T cell receptor beta chains were read from a single sample in a study of identifying expanded T cells in peripheral blood. Clones were sequenced by immunoSEQ multiplex PCR, and TCRdb holds only the in-frame ones, with some missing. Of tens of thousands of clones listed, nearly 90% are singletons. Material: blood. All receptors come from a person aged 18 to 75 in good health. CDR3s leave out the opening cysteine and the closing phenylalanine or tryptophan.

j_call,cdr3_length,v_call,cdr3_aa
TRBJ2-1,13,TRBV18,ASSPMTGTYNEQF
TRBJ2-1,13,TRBV7-3,ASSLRRGSYNEQF
TRBJ2-7,13,TRBV10-3,AISKEDSGGYEQY
TRBJ1-3,14,TRBV15,ATSRDGFYSGNTIY
TRBJ2-2,11,TRBV29-1,SVDPANTGELF
TRBJ2-1,11,TRBV7-2,ASSYTSYNEQF
TRBJ1-5,10,TRBV19,ASKDSNQPQH
TRBJ1-6,13,TRBV25-1,ASSPRQEYNSPLH
TRBJ2-5,14,TRBV4-2,ASSQGRGRIQETQY
TRBJ2-7,10,TRBV6-1,ASAGGSYEQY
TRBJ2-2,12,TRBV7-3,ASSLRGHTGELF
TRBJ2-2,14,TRBV5-1,ASSPDTPGGNGELF
TRBJ1-2,11,TRBV2,ASSNTETYGYT
TRBJ1-1,12,TRBV11-3,ASSLVNTNTEAF
TRBJ2-7,11,TRBV7-8,ASSIDRAPEQY
TRBJ1-5,12,TRBV19,ASSITGYNQPQH